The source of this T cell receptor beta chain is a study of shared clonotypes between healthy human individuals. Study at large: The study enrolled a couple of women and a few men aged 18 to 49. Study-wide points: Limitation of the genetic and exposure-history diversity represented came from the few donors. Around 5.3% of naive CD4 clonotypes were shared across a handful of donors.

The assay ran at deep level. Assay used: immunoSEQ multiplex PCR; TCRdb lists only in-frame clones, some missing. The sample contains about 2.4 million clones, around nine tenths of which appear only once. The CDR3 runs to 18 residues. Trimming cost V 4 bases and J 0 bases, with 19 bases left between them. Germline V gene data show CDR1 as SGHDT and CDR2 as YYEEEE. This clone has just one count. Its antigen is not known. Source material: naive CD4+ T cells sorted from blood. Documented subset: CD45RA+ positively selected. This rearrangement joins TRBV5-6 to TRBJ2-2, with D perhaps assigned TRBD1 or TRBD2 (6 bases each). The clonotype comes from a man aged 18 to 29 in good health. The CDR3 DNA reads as TGTGCCAGCAGCAAGGGGGGCGTAGGACCTCCGAACACCGGGGAGCTGTTTTTT. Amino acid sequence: CASSKGGVGPPNTGELFF.